The 22 T cell receptor beta chains in this list originate from one sample, sequenced in a study of T cells after yellow fever vaccination. TCRdb redid the calling of the 5' RACE reads with MiXCR, one entry per CDR3 protein. The sample includes tens of thousands of distinct CDR3 sequences, roughly 15% of them seen just once. The sequencing here drew on CD8+ T cells not binding an NS4B(214-222) dextramer, sorted from PBMCs, taken roughly 20 days after the first yellow fever vaccination. Source of these receptors: a man aged 18 to 29 who received the YFV17D yellow fever vaccine.

The chain uses TRBV7-6 and TRBJ2-3, with D possibly being TRBD1 (6 bases). CDR3 length equals 12 residues. Germline loops: CDR1 SGHVS, CDR2 FNYEAQ. V was pared by 2 bases and J by 13 bases, with 13 bases between. CDR3 loop: CASSLMDRDKYF. Here the CDR3 DNA reads TGTGCCAGCAGCTTAATGGACAGAGATAAGTATTTT.

This clonotype was seen more than once but under ten times. The rearrangement joins TRBV3-1 to TRBJ2-3; tentatively, D is TRBD2 (6 bases). Germline V gene sequence: CDR1 LGHDT, CDR2 YNNKEL (reference sequence). This CDR3 has 15 residues. V shed 8 bases and J shed 1 base, with 16 bases lying between them. CDR3 amino acids: CASASAGLGTDTQYF. CDR3 coding DNA: TGTGCCAGCGCCTCCGCGGGGCTCGGCACAGATACGCAGTATTTT.

The sample holds a few counts of this clonotype. The chain employs TRBV9 and TRBJ2-7; D possibly corresponds to TRBD2 (6 bases). V shed 0 bases and J shed 2 bases, with 12 bases lying between them. Germline assignment: CDR1 SGDLS and CDR2 YYNGEE. The CDR3 is 15 amino acids. CDR3 nucleotides: TGTGCCAGCAGCGTAGGAGCGGGTCTAACCTACGAGCAGTACTTC. Translating gives CASSVGAGLTYEQYF.

The chain employs TRBV9 and TRBJ1-5; TRBD1 is a possible D gene (6 bases). Germline-derived CDR1 and CDR2 are SGDLS and YYNGEE. The germline V and J ends were trimmed by 4 bases and 6 bases, with 17 bases remaining between them. The CDR3 runs to 15 residues. CDR3 nucleotide sequence: TGTGCCAGCAGCCTTGGGGGGGGCTCGGGTCAGCCCCAGCATTTT. It is translated as CASSLGGGSGQPQHF. Full variable domain (outside the CDR3, taken from reference TRBV9 and TRBJ1-5): DSGVTQTPKHLITATGQRVTLRCSPRSGDLSVYWYQQSLDQGLQFLIQYYNGEERAKGNILERFSAQQFPDLHSELNLSSLELGDSALYFCASSLGGGSGQPQHFGDGTRLSIL.

The chain employs TRBV29-1 and TRBJ1-1, with 8 bases matching TRBD1. J lost 1 base, V lost 5 bases, and 6 bases had no gene match. CDR3 size: 14 residues. The germline CDR1 and CDR2 sequences are SQVTM and ANQGSEA. Here the CDR3 reads CSVYTGGANTEAFF. The CDR3 DNA reads as TGCAGCGTTTACACAGGGGGAGCGAACACTGAAGCTTTCTTT.

This clonotype was observed a handful of times. J is TRBJ2-1 and V is TRBV19; D remains unclear. The V gene's germline CDR1 is LNHDA and CDR2 SQIVND (reference sequence). The CDR3 totals 15 residues. The ends were cut back, 8 bases at V and 1 base at J, with 15 bases in the middle. The CDR3 DNA reads as TGTGCCAGTCGCAGGTGGGGTATTTCCTACAATGAGCAGTTCTTC. It specifies CASRRWGISYNEQFF. The variable domain in full, with the rest retrieved from reference TRBV19 and TRBJ2-1, is DGGITQSPKYLFRKEGQNVTLSCEQNLNHDAMYWYRQDPGQGLRLIYYSQIVNDFQKGDIAEGYSVSREKKESFPLTVTSAQKNPTAFYLCASRRWGISYNEQFFGPGTRLTVL.

This clonotype showed up just a few times. The gene calls are TRBV27 and TRBJ2-1; perhaps TRBD1 as D (5 bases). The CDR3 extends over 15 amino acids. Germline V gene sequence: CDR1 MNHEY, CDR2 SMNVEV (reference sequence). The V end lost 2 bases, the J end lost 6 bases, and 14 bases lay between the germline ends. This CDR3 reads CASSLTPGLGNEQFF. CDR3 coding DNA: TGTGCCAGCAGTTTAACCCCAGGGTTGGGCAATGAGCAGTTCTTC.

CDR3 sequence (DNA): TGTGCCAGCAACTTCGGGGGGACAGGGGCTACTGAAAAACTGTTTTTT. This codes for CASNFGGTGATEKLFF. This chain uses TRBV7-9 with TRBJ1-4; TRBD1 aligns across 10 bases. The CDR3 length is 16 residues. Trimming at V came to 7 bases and at J to 7 bases, leaving 12 bases not matched to a gene. Germline CDR1 SEHNR, CDR2 FQNEAQ (reference sequence).

In DNA form, the CDR3 reads TGTGCCAGCAGTTACGGGGCAGGGCCCTATGGCTACACCTTC. This encodes CASSYGAGPYGYTF. This rearrangement joins TRBV6-5 to TRBJ1-2; D may be TRBD1 (5 bases). The germline V gene has CDR1 MNHEY and CDR2 SVGAGI. The CDR3 length is 14 residues. V dropped 2 bases and J dropped 4 bases, with 11 bases sitting between them.

This clonotype was detected only a few times. The chain combines TRBV11-2 with TRBJ2-1, with D possibly matching TRBD2 (6 bases). The CDR3 is 15 amino acids. V was clipped by 4 bases and J by 4 bases, with 14 bases between them. The germline V gene has CDR1 SGHAT and CDR2 FQNNGV. The CDR3 DNA is TGTGCCAGCAGCTATGGCGCGGGGAAATACAATGAGCAGTTCTTC. The encoded protein is CASSYGAGKYNEQFF.

This clonotype has at least ten counts. The chain employs TRBV11-2 and TRBJ2-3, with D possibly TRBD2 on 6 matching bases. Trimming took off 6 bases at V and 0 bases at J, with 13 bases between the two ends. The CDR3 length is 15 residues. Germline V CDR1 and CDR2: SGHAT, FQNNGV. CDR3 in amino acids: CASSSGTVSTDTQYF. The CDR3 DNA reads as TGTGCCAGCAGTTCCGGGACTGTAAGCACAGATACGCAGTATTTT.

This clonotype has more than one count but fewer than ten. V and J are TRBV12-3 or TRBV12-4 and TRBJ1-5; the D gene is possibly TRBD1 (5 bases). V shed 5 bases and J shed 5 bases, with 10 bases lying between them. The CDR3 is made up of 13 amino acids. For the CDR3, the DNA is TGTGCCAGCAGTCGACAGCTACATCAGCCCCAGCATTTT. It is translated as CASSRQLHQPQHF.

The gene calls are TRBV18 and TRBJ1-2; perhaps TRBD1 as D (5 bases). Trimming pared 3 bases from V and 0 bases from J, leaving 14 bases between. CDR1 and CDR2 from the germline V gene are KGHSH and LQKENI. The CDR3 loop spans 16 amino acids. As DNA, the CDR3 is TGTGCCAGCTCACCCTACAAGACAGATCCTAACTATGGCTACACCTTC. Translation: CASSPYKTDPNYGYTF.

The rearrangement uses TRBV11-2 and TRBJ1-4; D gene ambiguous. The germline gives CDR1 SGHAT, CDR2 FQNNGV. The V end was cut by 3 bases, the J end by 12 bases, with 11 bases between. The CDR3 is 12 residues long. The CDR3 reads CASSFRPGELFF. The CDR3 region has the DNA TGTGCCAGCAGCTTCCGCCCCGGGGAACTGTTTTTT.

The chain is built from TRBV3-1 and TRBJ2-2; 10 bases align to TRBD2. The ends lost 1 base at V and 6 bases at J; junction bases unmatched: 5. The CDR3 has 16 residues. Germline CDR1 is LGHDT and CDR2 is YNNKEL (reference sequence). CDR3 DNA sequence: TGTGCCAGCAGCCAAGTGAATAGCGGGGGGCCCGGGGAGCTGTTTTTT. This translates into CASSQVNSGGPGELFF.

The chain is built from TRBV5-1 and TRBJ2-2, with 12 nucleotides matching TRBD2. The CDR3 loop spans 18 amino acids. Germline CDR1 SGHRS, CDR2 YFSETQ. J lost 5 bases, V lost 0 bases, and 8 bases had no gene match. The CDR3, as DNA: TGCGCCAGCAGCTTGGCCGTCCGACTAGCGGGGGATACCGGGGAGCTGTTTTTT. Protein: CASSLAVRLAGDTGELFF. Combining the CDR3 with reference TRBV5-1 and TRBJ2-2 gives the whole variable domain KAGVTQTPRYLIKTRGQQVTLSCSPISGHRSVSWYQQTPGQGLQFLFEYFSETQRNKGNFPGRFSGRQFSNSRSEMNVSTLELGDSALYLCASSLAVRLAGDTGELFFGEGSRLTVL.

This clonotype has at least ten counts. The CDR3 loop reads CASSYASGGYNEQFF. CDR3 DNA sequence: TGTGCCAGCAGTTATGCTAGCGGGGGGTACAATGAGCAGTTCTTC. The V and J genes are TRBV6-5 and TRBJ2-1; 11 bases map to TRBD2. The V and J ends lost 3 bases and 4 bases, in that order; junction bases with no gene match: 2. CDR1 is MNHEY and CDR2 is SVGAGI in the germline V gene. This CDR3 is built from 15 residues.

The genes are TRBV4-3 and TRBJ2-2; tentatively, D is TRBD1 or TRBD2 (7 bases each). V was clipped by 5 bases and J by 5 bases, with 15 bases between them. CDR3 length: 15 residues. Looked up from germline, CDR1 is LGHNA and CDR2 is YSLEER. The CDR3 protein is CASSYYRGGTGELFF. The CDR3, as DNA: TGCGCCAGCAGCTATTACAGGGGAGGGACCGGGGAGCTGTTTTTT.

The V and J genes are TRBV7-9 and TRBJ1-1; 7 positions agree with TRBD1. The CDR3 contains 15 residues. Per the germline V gene, CDR1 is SEHNR and CDR2 is FQNEAQ (reference sequence). Unmatched junction bases numbered 6, after V lost 5 bases and J lost 0 bases. CDR3 loop: CASSPSTGVNTEAFF. The DNA for the CDR3 is TGTGCCAGCAGCCCTAGCACAGGGGTGAACACTGAAGCTTTCTTT.

In this sample, this clonotype turned up a few times. This sequence joins TRBV7-8 and TRBJ2-1, with D possibly being TRBD1 (6 bases). Germline values: CDR1 SGHVS, CDR2 FQNEAQ. Trimming pared 8 bases from V and 0 bases from J, leaving 11 bases between. CDR3 length: 14 amino acids. CDR3 sequence reads: CASLGQGSYNEQFF. In DNA form, the CDR3 reads TGTGCCAGCTTGGGACAAGGCTCCTACAATGAGCAGTTCTTC.

The J gene is TRBJ2-3, the V gene TRBV13; TRBD1 aligns across 10 bases. There are 16 residues in the CDR3. Per germline, CDR1 PRHDT and CDR2 FYEKMQ (reference sequence). With V trimmed by 5 bases and J by 2 bases, 7 bases remained unmatched. CDR3 in DNA: TGTGCCAGCAGCACCCGGGACAGGGGACTCACAGATACGCAGTATTTT. Its translation: CASSTRDRGLTDTQYF.

The chain links TRBV7-2 to TRBJ2-1, with D possibly TRBD2 on 5 matching bases. Trimming left V 1 base short and J 5 bases short, with 18 bases between. The CDR3 spans 17 residues. Germline assignment: CDR1 SGHTA and CDR2 FQGNSA. CDR3 nucleotide sequence: TGTGCCAGCAGCTTAGTCGGCGGAGAGGGTACGGACAATGAGCAGTTCTTC. Translation: CASSLVGGEGTDNEQFF.